What follows are 30 T cell receptor beta chains derived from one specimen sequenced in a study of CD8 T cells in Susac syndrome. Reverse transcription used about 0.5 to 1 ug RNA and random hexamers. TCRdb re-analysed the immunoSEQ multiplex PCR reads in MiXCR, keeping a single row per CDR3 protein. The sample contains under 300,000 distinct CDR3 sequences, around 96% of which appear only once. The specimen was CD4+ T cells from PBMCs. These receptors came from a human donor with Susac syndrome.

The chain has TRBV14 and TRBJ1-2, with a tentative D call TRBD1 (6 bases). CDR1 and CDR2 from the germline V gene are SGHDN and FVKESK. Trimming shortened V by 1 base and J by 1 base, and 10 bases separated the two germline ends. CDR3 length: 15 residues. The CDR3 sequence is CASSQVGGYNYGYTF. CDR3 in DNA: TGTGCCAGCAGCCAAGTAGGGGGATATAACTATGGCTACACCTTC.

The V call is TRBV20-1, the J call TRBJ1-1, with D uncertain. The CDR3 is 13 amino acids. Looked up from germline, CDR1 is DFQATT and CDR2 is SNEGSKA (reference sequence). Trimming left V 3 bases short and J 7 bases short, with 15 bases between. CDR3 protein: CSASKVLTFEAFF. CDR3 coding DNA: TGCAGTGCTAGCAAGGTTCTGACGTTTGAAGCTTTCTTT.

V usage is TRBV29-1 and J usage is TRBJ1-1, with TRBD1 matching over 8 bases. CDR3 length: 14 residues. The V segment lost 6 bases and the J segment 4 bases; nucleotides outside the gene matches: 10. CDR1 and CDR2 from the germline V gene are SQVTM and ANQGSEA. CDR3 sequence (DNA): TGCAGCGTAGTGGACAGGGCAAGGGGCACTGAAGCTTTCTTT. Protein sequence: CSVVDRARGTEAFF.

V gene TRBV7-2 combines with J gene TRBJ1-1; maybe TRBD1 (5 bases). The germline gives CDR1 SGHTA, CDR2 FQGNSA. V was clipped by 4 bases and J by 2 bases, with 11 bases between them. CDR3 length: 14 residues. The CDR3: CASSSGTHNTEAFF. DNA for the CDR3: TGTGCCAGCAGCTCTGGGACGCACAACACTGAAGCTTTCTTT.

The J gene is TRBJ2-1, the V gene TRBV5-6; 7 positions agree with TRBD2. The V gene's germline CDR1 is SGHDT and CDR2 YYEEEE. V trimming: 5 bases; J trimming: 8 bases; junction bases outside the gene matches: 16. The CDR3 length is 16 residues. The CDR3 region has the DNA TGTGCCAGCAGTCTTCAGACTAGCATCAAGTCCGATGAGCAGTTCTTC. This sequence encodes CASSLQTSIKSDEQFF.

The chain recombines TRBV20-1 with TRBJ2-1, with a tentative D call TRBD2 (5 bases). The germline V gene has CDR1 DFQATT and CDR2 SNEGSKA (reference sequence). This CDR3 spans 15 amino acids. The V end was cut by 4 bases, the J end by 8 bases, with 21 bases between. The CDR3 DNA reads TGCAGTGCTAATAAACACCATTCCGTCGGGGATGAGCAGTTCTTC. Its translation: CSANKHHSVGDEQFF.

The rearrangement uses TRBV18 and TRBJ2-1; D perhaps matches TRBD2 (6 bases). V was pared by 1 base and J by 12 bases, with 13 bases between. The CDR3 covers 13 residues. Germline V gene data show CDR1 as KGHSH and CDR2 as LQKENI. The CDR3 bases are TGTGCCAGCTCACCACAGTCTAGCGACGGGCAGTTCTTC. As protein: CASSPQSSDGQFF.

Here the CDR3 DNA reads TGTGCCAGCAGCTTTGACACTGAAGCTTTCTTT. Protein sequence: CASSFDTEAFF. The V call is TRBV11-2, the J call TRBJ1-1; D unresolved. The CDR3 extends over 11 amino acids. Germline V gene lookup returns CDR1 SGHAT and CDR2 FQNNGV. The V and J ends lost 3 bases and 3 bases respectively, with 2 bases between them.

The table lists this clonotype with a count of one. The chain has TRBV29-1 and TRBJ2-2, with D maybe TRBD1 (6 bases). Germline CDR1 reads SQVTM; CDR2 reads ANQGSEA. Trimming removed 7 bases at V and 4 bases at J, with 16 bases between. The length of the CDR3 is 14 residues. CDR3 DNA sequence: TGCAGCGCCGCAGGGCAGGGGATCACCGGGGAGCTGTTTTTT. This codes for CSAAGQGITGELFF.

The table lists this clonotype with a count of one. The DNA is omitted, as the CDR3 cannot be located on it reliably, and the CDR3 follows TCRdb's listing. The V and J genes are TRBV27 and TRBJ1-4; the D segment call TRBD1 is taken from the table without a DNA check. Germline lookup yields CDR1 MNHEY and CDR2 SMNVEV (reference sequence). The CDR3 contains 16 residues when both ends are counted. The CDR3 sequence: CASSSSGASATPKLFF.

V and J are TRBV4-2 and TRBJ2-7, with 10 bases that match TRBD1. Germline CDR1 and CDR2: LGHNA and YNFKEQ. The CDR3 has 15 amino acids. V was clipped by 2 bases and J by 3 bases; unmatched bases: 4. For the CDR3, the DNA is TGTGCCAGCAGCCAAACCGGGACAGGGGTCTACGAGCAGTACTTC. Translation gives CASSQTGTGVYEQYF.

The genes are TRBV30 and TRBJ2-4; D gene ambiguous. The germline V and J ends were trimmed by 2 bases and 9 bases, with 14 bases remaining between them. Germline CDR1 reads GTSNPN; CDR2 reads SVGIG (reference sequence). This CDR3 is 13 amino acids long. Here the CDR3 DNA reads TGTGCCTGGAGTCCAGGACCGGTAGGCATTCAGTACTTC. Translating gives CAWSPGPVGIQYF. The full variable domain, in which reference TRBV30 and TRBJ2-4 provide the parts outside the CDR3, is SQTIHQWPATLVQPVGSPLSLECTVEGTSNPNLYWYRQAAGRGLQLLFYSVGIGQISSEVPQNLSASRPQDRQFILSSKKLLLSDSGFYLCAWSPGPVGIQYFGAGTRLSVL.

V usage is TRBV19 and J usage is TRBJ2-7, with 10 nucleotides matching TRBD1. Germline loops: CDR1 LNHDA, CDR2 SQIVND (reference sequence). After removal of 6 bases from V and 3 bases from J, the junction contained 8 bases not matched to a gene. This CDR3 is 15 amino acids long. The CDR3 DNA follows: TGTGCCAGTAGGCTGACCGGGACAGGGGTCTACGAGCAGTACTTC. Amino acid sequence: CASRLTGTGVYEQYF.

The chain couples TRBV7-9 to TRBJ2-4, with D possibly matching TRBD2 (6 bases). Germline V gives CDR1 SEHNR, CDR2 FQNEAQ (reference sequence). Deletions cut 4 bases from V and 6 bases from J, with 13 bases between. CDR3 size: 14 residues. CDR3: CASSYRDFSNIQYF. The CDR3, as DNA: TGTGCCAGCAGCTACCGGGACTTTTCAAACATTCAGTACTTC. Full variable domain (rest looked up from reference TRBV7-9 and TRBJ2-4): DTGVSQNPRHKITKRGQNVTFRCDPISEHNRLYWYRQTLGQGPEFLTYFQNEAQLEKSRLLSDRFSAERPKGSFSTLEIQRTEQGDSAMYLCASSYRDFSNIQYFGAGTRLSVL.

This clonotype was seen once. V is TRBV4-1 and J is TRBJ1-5, with TRBD1 matching 7 bases. The germline gives CDR1 MGHRA, CDR2 YSYEKL. V was pared by 1 base and J by 7 bases, with 16 bases of the junction left unmatched. The CDR3 length is 18 residues. Written as DNA, the CDR3 is TGCGCCAGCAGCCAAGCTGTTCCGGGACAGATGGTAAACCAGCCCCAGCATTTT. Translation gives CASSQAVPGQMVNQPQHF.

The V and J genes are TRBV7-9 and TRBJ1-1, with D possibly TRBD1 on 5 matching bases. V lost 4 bases and J lost 0, with 21 bases in between. This CDR3 region has 18 residues. Germline loops: CDR1 SEHNR, CDR2 FQNEAQ (reference sequence). The CDR3 DNA is TGTGCCAGCAGCTCGAAAGCGATACCGGGACGGTTGAACACTGAAGCTTTCTTT. Translation: CASSSKAIPGRLNTEAFF.

The chain has TRBV25-1 and TRBJ1-2; TRBD1 is a possible D gene (5 bases). The germline V and J ends were trimmed by 6 bases and 3 bases, with 17 bases remaining between them. The CDR3 consists of 15 residues. The germline CDR1 and CDR2 sequences are MGHDK and SYGVNS. CDR3 protein: CASRETTLGDYGYTF. The CDR3, as DNA: TGTGCCAGCAGAGAAACGACATTGGGGGACTATGGCTACACCTTC.

This clonotype is a singleton in its sample. The V gene is TRBV1, the J gene TRBJ2-5; TRBD2 is the table's D call and was not checked against the DNA. TRBV1 is a listed pseudogene. The CDR3 is 14 residues long. CDR3 protein: CTSRGADTQETQYF. The CDR3 nucleotides are TGCACCAGCAGAGGAGCGGATACCCAAGAGACCCAGTACTTC.

This CDR3 reads CSASPPLAGGYEQYF. Here the CDR3 DNA reads TGCAGTGCTAGCCCACCTCTAGCGGGAGGGTACGAGCAGTACTTC. The V call is TRBV20-1, the J call TRBJ2-7; 12 bases line up with TRBD2. Trimming at V came to 3 bases and at J to 4 bases, leaving 7 bases not matched to a gene. CDR3 length: 15 residues. Germline V gene lookup returns CDR1 DFQATT and CDR2 SNEGSKA (reference sequence).

This clonotype was found once. CDR3 sequence reads: CASSPQGLWANVLTF. CDR3 nucleotides: TGTGCCAGCAGCCCCCAGGGGCTCTGGGCCAACGTCCTGACTTTC. J is TRBJ2-6 and V is TRBV13; TRBD1 might be the D (6 bases). This CDR3 is 15 amino acids long. Trimming left V 5 bases short and J 5 bases short, with 13 bases between. From germline, CDR1 is PRHDT and CDR2 FYEKMQ (reference sequence).

This chain connects TRBV9 to TRBJ1-1; D remains ambiguous. CDR1 and CDR2 from the germline V gene are SGDLS and YYNGEE. Trimming pared 0 bases from V and 0 bases from J, leaving 6 bases between. This CDR3 spans 14 amino acids. CDR3 residues: CASSVEALNTEAFF. CDR3 in DNA: TGTGCCAGCAGCGTAGAGGCGTTGAACACTGAAGCTTTCTTT.

V usage is TRBV4-1 and J usage is TRBJ2-7, with 11 bases identical to TRBD2. The CDR3 has 15 residues. Losses at the gene ends were 5 bases for V and 7 bases for J; bases not matched to a gene: 10. Germline CDR1 is MGHRA and CDR2 is YSYEKL. The CDR3: CASSVTSGSVGEQYF. The DNA of the CDR3 is TGCGCCAGCAGCGTTACTAGCGGGAGTGTAGGAGAGCAGTACTTC.

The CDR3 reads CASSLGGGTRGLNEQFF. The CDR3 DNA reads TGTGCCAGCAGCTTAGGGGGCGGGACACGAGGATTGAATGAGCAGTTCTTC. The chain employs TRBV7-9 and TRBJ2-1, with D perhaps matching TRBD1 or TRBD2 (6 bases each). This CDR3 contains 17 residues. Trimming removed 1 base from V and 7 bases from J, with 20 bases in between. Looked up from germline, CDR1 is SEHNR and CDR2 is FQNEAQ (reference sequence).

The gene calls are TRBV10-3 and TRBJ2-3, with D perhaps matching TRBD1 (5 bases). In germline, CDR1 is ENHRY, CDR2 SYGVKD. The CDR3 covers 12 residues. Trimming left V 5 bases short and J 6 bases short, with 9 bases between. CDR3 protein: CAISSRADTQYF. As DNA, the CDR3 is TGTGCCATCAGTTCCAGGGCGGATACGCAGTATTTT.

This clonotype was counted a few times. The J gene is TRBJ2-1, the V gene TRBV6-6; unclear D gene. The V end was cut by 6 bases, the J end by 7 bases, with 10 bases between. Per germline, CDR1 MNHNY and CDR2 SVGAGI (reference sequence). CDR3 length equals 12 residues. Written as DNA, the CDR3 is TGTGCCAGCAGCCTCCCCGGGAATGAGCAGTTCTTC. This translates into CASSLPGNEQFF.

V and J are TRBV3-1 and TRBJ2-5, with D uncertain. This CDR3 is 12 amino acids long. CDR1 is LGHDT and CDR2 is YNNKEL in the germline V gene (reference sequence). V was cut by 5 bases and J by 2 bases, with 6 bases left in between. CDR3 bases: TGTGCCAGCAGCACGACTCAAGAGACCCAGTACTTC. This encodes CASSTTQETQYF.

The V gene is TRBV18, the J gene TRBJ2-3; TRBD2 aligns across 7 bases. The CDR3 length is 14 residues. V was clipped by 4 bases and J by 4 bases; unmatched bases: 5. Germline values: CDR1 KGHSH, CDR2 LQKENI. In DNA form, the CDR3 reads TGTGCCAGCTCACAAGCGGGAACTTCAGATACGCAGTATTTT. It is translated as CASSQAGTSDTQYF.

The V gene is TRBV9, the J gene TRBJ2-1; 10 bases agree with TRBD2. Germline CDR1 is SGDLS and CDR2 is YYNGEE. The CDR3 totals 15 residues. Germline trimming cut 2 bases from V and 2 bases from J; bases unmatched to any gene: 1. CDR3 DNA sequence: TGTGCCAGCAGCGTTCTAGCGGGAGCCTACAATGAGCAGTTCTTC. This codes for CASSVLAGAYNEQFF.

This chain joins TRBV3-1 and TRBJ2-7; TRBD2 might be the D (6 bases). The CDR3 is 15 residues long. Trimming took 1 base from V and 6 from J, leaving 16 bases between them. CDR1 and CDR2 from the germline V gene are LGHDT and YNNKEL (reference sequence). The CDR3 is CASSQGIGVGGEQYF. CDR3 DNA: TGTGCCAGCAGCCAAGGTATAGGTGTGGGAGGCGAGCAGTACTTC.

The table lists this clonotype with a count of one. Here the CDR3 DNA reads TGCGCCAGCAGTGAGCGGAACTACGAGCAGTACTTC. Translating it yields CASSERNYEQYF. The chain links TRBV10-2 to TRBJ2-7, with D unclear. Between the trimmed V and J ends, which lost 2 bases and 3 bases, there was a span of 5 bases. Germline CDR1 is WSHSY and CDR2 is SAAADI. The CDR3 is 12 amino acids.